The T cell receptor (beta chain) described here comes from a study of CD8 T cells in Susac syndrome. From blood CD8+ and CD4+ T cells, TCR beta sequences were generated. The ends were cut back, 7 bases at V and 5 bases at J, with 9 bases in the middle. This CDR3 region has 12 residues. Germline V gene sequence: CDR1 LNHDA, CDR2 SQIVND (reference sequence). RNA in amounts of roughly 0.45 to 1 ug was reverse transcribed with random hexamers. Amplification of TCR beta CDR3 by immunoSEQ multiplex PCR spanned 54 Vbeta and 13 Jbeta. TCRdb processed the immunoSEQ multiplex PCR reads anew with MiXCR; each CDR3 protein has one entry. The sample lists some 180,000 distinct CDR3 sequences, approximately 94% occurring once.

Sequences were obtained from CD4+ T cells from PBMCs. This clonotype was sampled from a human donor in good health. The V gene is TRBV19, the J gene TRBJ2-1; no firm D call. The CDR3 bases are TGTGCCAGTACTACCATTCACAATGAGCAGTTCTTC. Amino acids: CASTTIHNEQFF.